This TCR beta chain is from a study of blood T cell repertoires in COVID-19. As for the study in general: Researchers got acute and convalescent COVID-19 samples from the United States, Italy and Spain. Sources were T cells, B-cell-depleted T cells, or PBMCs; the material itself was cDNA or gDNA.

Original methodology: Amplifying reference gene primers gave estimates of nucleated cell counts. Generated by immunoSEQ multiplex PCR, the TCRdb table keeps only in-frame clones and is missing some. V, J and clone size derive from that table, while D and trimming were established from the DNA sequence. The sample has about 260,000 clones; 84% are singletons. V lost 3 bases, J lost 2 bases, and 11 bases lay in between. The CDR3 extends over 15 amino acids. The V gene's germline CDR1 is SGHRS and CDR2 YFSETQ. The receptor was derived from a human donor in a cohort sampled during active COVID-19. The material sequenced was peripheral blood. V is TRBV5-1 and J is TRBJ1-4, with D possibly TRBD1 on 6 matching bases. The CDR3 DNA reads as TGCGCCAGCAGCTCGACAGGTCCTACTAATGAAAAACTGTTTTTT. This gives the protein CASSSTGPTNEKLFF.